This T cell receptor (beta chain) was identified during a study of shared clonotypes between healthy human individuals. This clone was seen ten or more times. Only in-frame clones appear in the TCRdb table, and some are missing; sequencing was by immunoSEQ multiplex PCR. The sample contains over 75,000 clones, 68% of which appear only once. This CDR3 has 14 amino acids. V lost 1 base, J lost 3 bases, and 6 bases lay in between. Germline CDR1 reads MNHNS; CDR2 reads SASEGT. Source material: memory CD8+ T cells sorted from blood. Documented subset: CD45RO+ cells pooled with CCR7-negative TemRA cells. The V and J genes are TRBV6-1 and TRBJ2-2; D remains ambiguous. The origin of this receptor is a man aged 25-45 years in good health. CDR3 residues: CASSEGVDTGELFF. The CDR3 coding sequence is TGTGCCAGCAGTGAAGGGGTCGACACCGGGGAGCTGTTTTTT.